These T cell receptor beta chains were read from a single sample in a study of T cells in Graves' hyperthyroidism and ophthalmopathy. In TCRdb, the multiplex PCR reads were re-called with MiXCR into one record per CDR3 protein. The table records around 600,000 distinct CDR3 sequences, about 14% of them present only once. Sequencing was carried out using blood. Every receptor here comes from a woman between 50 and 59 years old with Graves' ophthalmopathy. Both conserved end residues are part of each CDR3.

V: TRBV3-1; J: TRBJ1-1; CDR3: CASSRFGGTEAFF
V: TRBV30; J: TRBJ1-4; CDR3: CAWSETGTANEKLFF
V: TRBV7-2; J: TRBJ1-5; CDR3: CASSLKSGTVVNQPQHF
V: TRBV29-1; J: TRBJ2-4; CDR3: CSVEVPNRGDIQYF
V: TRBV6-1; J: TRBJ2-3; CDR3: CASSEPSRLAGEGASSTDTQYF
V: TRBV5-1; J: TRBJ2-2; CDR3: CASSFGLLTGELFF
V: TRBV7-6; J: TRBJ1-1; CDR3: CASSPHLNTEAFF
V: TRBV7-2; J: TRBJ2-6; CDR3: CASSPRQGGWSGANVLTF
V: TRBV6-2/TRBV6-3; J: TRBJ1-2; CDR3: CASSPGTGIALYGYTF
V: TRBV27; J: TRBJ2-5; CDR3: CASSLGGRSGETQYF
V: TRBV7-9; J: TRBJ2-7; CDR3: CASSQGQGHGYEQYF
V: TRBV12-3/TRBV12-4; J: TRBJ2-6; CDR3: CASSLVAVLLAPGANVLTF
V: TRBV7-2; J: TRBJ2-7; CDR3: CASSLSSEQYF
V: TRBV6-5; J: TRBJ2-1; CDR3: CASSYSSGFSNERFF
V: TRBV20-1; J: TRBJ1-1; CDR3: CRVSHDTEAFF
V: TRBV20-1; J: TRBJ2-7; CDR3: CSASIAGGTYEQYF
V: TRBV7-2; J: TRBJ1-5; CDR3: CASSPTLGGNQPQHF
V: TRBV20-1; J: TRBJ1-5; CDR3: CSSQTGTRGNQPQHF